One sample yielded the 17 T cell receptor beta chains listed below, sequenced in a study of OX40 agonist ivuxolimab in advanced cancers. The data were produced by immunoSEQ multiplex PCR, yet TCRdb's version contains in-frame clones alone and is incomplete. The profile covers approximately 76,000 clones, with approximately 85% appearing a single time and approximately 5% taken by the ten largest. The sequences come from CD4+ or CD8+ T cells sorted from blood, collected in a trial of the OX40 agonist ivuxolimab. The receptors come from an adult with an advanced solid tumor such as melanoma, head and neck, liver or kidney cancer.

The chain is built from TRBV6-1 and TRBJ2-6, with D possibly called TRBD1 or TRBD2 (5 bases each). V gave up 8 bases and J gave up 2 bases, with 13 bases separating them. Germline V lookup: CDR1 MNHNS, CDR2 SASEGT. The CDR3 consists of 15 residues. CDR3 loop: CASRSGGTGANVLTF. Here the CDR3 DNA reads TGTGCCAGCCGTTCTGGGGGAACTGGGGCCAACGTCCTGACTTTC.

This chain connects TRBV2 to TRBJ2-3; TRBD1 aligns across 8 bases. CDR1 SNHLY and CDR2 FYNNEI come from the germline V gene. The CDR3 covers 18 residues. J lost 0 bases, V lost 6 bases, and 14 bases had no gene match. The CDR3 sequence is CASSNPRTGTTSTDTQYF. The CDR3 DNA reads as TGTGCCAGCAGCAACCCACGGACAGGGACGACCAGCACAGATACGCAGTATTTT.

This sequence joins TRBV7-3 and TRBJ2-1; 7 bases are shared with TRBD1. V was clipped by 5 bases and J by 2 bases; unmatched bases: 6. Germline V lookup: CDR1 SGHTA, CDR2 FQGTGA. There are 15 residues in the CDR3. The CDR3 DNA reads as TGTGCCAGCAGCCCTACAGGGGACCCCTACAATGAGCAGTTCTTC. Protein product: CASSPTGDPYNEQFF.

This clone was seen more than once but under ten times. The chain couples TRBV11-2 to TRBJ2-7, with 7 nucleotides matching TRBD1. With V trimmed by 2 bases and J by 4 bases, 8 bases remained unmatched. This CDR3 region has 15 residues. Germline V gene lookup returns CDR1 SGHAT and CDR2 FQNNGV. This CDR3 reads CASSLLPQGQYEQYF. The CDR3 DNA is TGTGCCAGCAGCTTACTTCCACAGGGACAGTACGAGCAGTACTTC.

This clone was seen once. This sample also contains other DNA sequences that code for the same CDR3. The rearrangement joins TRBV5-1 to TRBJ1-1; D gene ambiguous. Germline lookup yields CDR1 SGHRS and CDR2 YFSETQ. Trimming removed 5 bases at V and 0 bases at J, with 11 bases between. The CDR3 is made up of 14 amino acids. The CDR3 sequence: CASSLDGMNTEAFF. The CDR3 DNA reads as TGCGCCAGCAGTCTCGACGGAATGAACACTGAAGCTTTCTTT.

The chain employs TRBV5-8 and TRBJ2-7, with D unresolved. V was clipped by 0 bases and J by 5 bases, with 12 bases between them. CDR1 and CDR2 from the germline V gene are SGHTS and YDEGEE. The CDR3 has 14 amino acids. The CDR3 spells CASSLDSRGHEQYF. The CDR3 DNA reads TGTGCCAGCAGCTTGGACTCCAGAGGCCACGAGCAGTACTTC.

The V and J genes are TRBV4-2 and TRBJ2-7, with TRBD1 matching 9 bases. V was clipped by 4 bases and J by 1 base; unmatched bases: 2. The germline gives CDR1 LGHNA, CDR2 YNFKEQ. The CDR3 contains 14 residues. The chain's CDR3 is CASSPGTGSYEQYF. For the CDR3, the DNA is TGTGCCAGCAGCCCGGGGACAGGGTCCTACGAGCAGTACTTC.

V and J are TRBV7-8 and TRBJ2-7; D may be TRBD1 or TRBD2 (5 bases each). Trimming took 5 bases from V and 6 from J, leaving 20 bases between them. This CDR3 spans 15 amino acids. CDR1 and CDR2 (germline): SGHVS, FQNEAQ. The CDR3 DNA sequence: TGTGCCAGCAGCCCCTCGTGGGGGTCGTCCGGCGAGCAGTACTTC. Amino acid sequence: CASSPSWGSSGEQYF.

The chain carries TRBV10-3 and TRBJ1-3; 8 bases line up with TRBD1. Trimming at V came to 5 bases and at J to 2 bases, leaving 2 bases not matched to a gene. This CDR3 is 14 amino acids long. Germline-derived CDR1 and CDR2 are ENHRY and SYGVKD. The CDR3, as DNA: TGTGCCATCAGTCAGGGGGCGCCTGGAAACACCATATATTTT. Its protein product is CAISQGAPGNTIYF.

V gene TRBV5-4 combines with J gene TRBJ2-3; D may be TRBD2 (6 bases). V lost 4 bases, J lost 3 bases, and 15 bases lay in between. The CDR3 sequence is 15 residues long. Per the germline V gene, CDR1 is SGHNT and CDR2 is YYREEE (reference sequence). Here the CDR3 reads CASSPRGSETDTQYF. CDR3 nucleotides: TGTGCCAGCAGCCCTCGGGGGAGTGAAACAGATACGCAGTATTTT.

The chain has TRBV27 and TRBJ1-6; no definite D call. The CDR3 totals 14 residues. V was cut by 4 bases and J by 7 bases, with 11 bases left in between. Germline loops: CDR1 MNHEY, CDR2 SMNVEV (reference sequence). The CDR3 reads CASSWRLGNSPLHF. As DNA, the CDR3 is TGTGCCAGCAGTTGGAGACTCGGGAATTCACCCCTCCACTTT.

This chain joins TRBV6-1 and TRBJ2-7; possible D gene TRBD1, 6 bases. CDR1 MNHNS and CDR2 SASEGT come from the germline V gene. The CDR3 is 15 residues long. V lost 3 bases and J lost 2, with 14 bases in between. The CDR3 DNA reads TGTGCCAGCAGTGAGATATCGACAGGCGCCTACGAGCAGTACTTC. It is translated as CASSEISTGAYEQYF.

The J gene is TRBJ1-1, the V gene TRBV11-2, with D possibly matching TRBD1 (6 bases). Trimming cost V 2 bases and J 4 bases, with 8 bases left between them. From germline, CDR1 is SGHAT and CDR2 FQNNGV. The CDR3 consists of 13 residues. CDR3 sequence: CASSLLGGTEAFF. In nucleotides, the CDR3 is TGTGCCAGCAGCTTACTAGGGGGCACTGAAGCTTTCTTT.

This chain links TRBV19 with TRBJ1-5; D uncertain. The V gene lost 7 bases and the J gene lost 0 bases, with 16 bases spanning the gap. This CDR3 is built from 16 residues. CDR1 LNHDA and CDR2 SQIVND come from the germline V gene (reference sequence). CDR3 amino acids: CASTRGRINSNQPQHF. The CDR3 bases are TGTGCCAGTACCCGAGGACGGATTAATAGCAATCAGCCCCAGCATTTT.

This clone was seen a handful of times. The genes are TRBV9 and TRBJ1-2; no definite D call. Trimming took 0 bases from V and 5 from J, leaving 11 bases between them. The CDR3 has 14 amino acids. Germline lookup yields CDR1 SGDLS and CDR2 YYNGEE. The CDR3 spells CASSVGVIGYGYTF. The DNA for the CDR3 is TGTGCCAGCAGCGTAGGAGTTATCGGGTATGGCTACACCTTC.

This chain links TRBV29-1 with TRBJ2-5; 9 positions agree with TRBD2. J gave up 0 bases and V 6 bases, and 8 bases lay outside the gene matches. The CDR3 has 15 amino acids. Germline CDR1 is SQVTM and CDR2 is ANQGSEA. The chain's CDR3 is CSVLRAGGHQETQYF. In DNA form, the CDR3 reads TGCAGCGTCCTCCGGGCGGGAGGGCACCAAGAGACCCAGTACTTC.

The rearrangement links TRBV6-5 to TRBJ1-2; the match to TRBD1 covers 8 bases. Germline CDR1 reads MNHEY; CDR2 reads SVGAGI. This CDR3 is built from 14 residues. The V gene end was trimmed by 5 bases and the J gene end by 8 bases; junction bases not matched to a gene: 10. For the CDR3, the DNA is TGTGCCAGCAGTCAAAGGACAGGGTCGGAGGGCTACACCTTC. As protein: CASSQRTGSEGYTF.